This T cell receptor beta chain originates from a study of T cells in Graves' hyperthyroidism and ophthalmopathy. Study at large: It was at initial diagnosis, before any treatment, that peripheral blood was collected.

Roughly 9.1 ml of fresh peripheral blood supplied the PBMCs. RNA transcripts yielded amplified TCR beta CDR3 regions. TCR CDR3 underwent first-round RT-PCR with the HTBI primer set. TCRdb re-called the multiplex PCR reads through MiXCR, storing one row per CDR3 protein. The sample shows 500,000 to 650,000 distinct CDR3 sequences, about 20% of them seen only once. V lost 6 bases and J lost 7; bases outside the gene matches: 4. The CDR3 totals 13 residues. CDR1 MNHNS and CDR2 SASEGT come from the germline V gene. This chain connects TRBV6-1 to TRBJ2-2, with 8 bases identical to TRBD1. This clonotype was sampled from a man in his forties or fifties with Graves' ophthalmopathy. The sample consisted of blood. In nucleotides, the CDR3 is TGTGCCAGCAGCCAGGGGGCAGTCGGGGAGCTGTTTTTT. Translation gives CASSQGAVGELFF.